These T cell receptor beta chains were read from a single sample in a study of cytotoxic CD8 clonotypes in ibrutinib-treated CLL. The repertoire was sequenced with immunoSEQ multiplex PCR; TCRdb's copy has only in-frame clones and lacks some. The sample has around 70,000 clones; 68% are singletons. The sample here was PBMCs, taken after 12 months of ibrutinib treatment. These receptors were taken from a human donor with chronic lymphocytic leukemia. The CDR3 runs from the conserved cysteine through the conserved F or W. D genes are given only for firm matches. Some rows have no size entry. The others give once, few or many, or a class for an expanded clone.

d_call	v_call	j_call	clone_size	cdr3_aa	cdr3_nt
TRBD1	TRBV14	TRBJ2-1	once	CASSRRTGFDNEQFF	TGTGCCAGCAGCCGCCGGACAGGGTTCGACAATGAGCAGTTCTTC
-	TRBV12-5	TRBJ2-1	-	CASGLDPGAYTSYNEQFF	TGTGCTAGTGGTTTGGATCCGGGGGCCTACACCTCCTACAATGAGCAGTTCTTC
TRBD2	TRBV11-3	TRBJ2-3	-	CASSPRTSGGPDTQYF	TGTGCCAGCAGCCCCCGGACTAGCGGGGGGCCAGATACGCAGTATTTT
TRBD1	TRBV11-2	TRBJ1-4	-	CASSSFPEGATNEKLFF	TGTGCCAGCAGCTCTTTCCCAGAGGGGGCGACTAATGAAAAACTGTTTTTT
-	TRBV2	TRBJ2-2	-	CASRESGELFF	TGTGCCAGCAGGGAGTCTGGGGAGCTGTTTTTT
-	TRBV27	TRBJ2-2	once	CASSYSVGGGELFF	TGTGCCAGCAGTTATAGTGTGGGTGGCGGGGAGCTGTTTTTT
TRBD1	TRBV5-4	TRBJ1-2	-	CASRGQGKDGYTF	TGTGCCAGCAGGGGACAGGGGAAGGATGGCTACACCTTC
-	TRBV9	TRBJ1-6	-	CASSARDGNSPLHF	TGTGCCAGCAGCGCCCGGGACGGTAATTCACCCCTCCACTTT
-	TRBV10-3	TRBJ2-7	-	CAISESFRPYEQYF	TGTGCCATCAGTGAGTCGTTTCGGCCCTACGAGCAGTACTTC
-	TRBV2	TRBJ1-5	few	CASSEESAGNQPQHF	TGTGCCAGCAGTGAAGAATCGGCAGGCAATCAGCCCCAGCATTTT
-	TRBV6-5	TRBJ2-7	-	CASALFPSGYEQYF	TGTGCCAGCGCCCTATTCCCTTCAGGTTACGAGCAGTACTTC
-	TRBV9	TRBJ1-5	-	CASSPGTTGGPQHF	TGTGCCAGCAGCCCCGGGACTACGGGAGGGCCCCAGCATTTT
TRBD2	TRBV6-1	TRBJ2-3	-	CASTSGGASDTQYF	TGTGCCAGCACTAGCGGGGGGGCATCAGATACGCAGTATTTT
-	TRBV30	TRBJ1-1	-	CAWSMDENTEAFF	TGTGCCTGGAGTATGGACGAGAACACTGAAGCTTTCTTT
TRBD2	TRBV9	TRBJ2-3	-	CASSAPGTSGPHTNTDTQYF	TGTGCCAGCAGCGCCCCCGGGACTAGCGGGCCCCATACCAACACAGATACGCAGTATTTT
TRBD1	TRBV7-2	TRBJ1-4	-	CASSFLKTGANEKLFF	TGTGCCAGCAGCTTTCTTAAGACAGGGGCTAATGAAAAACTGTTTTTT
-	TRBV27	TRBJ1-2	-	CASSFSPGQGPANYGYTF	TGTGCCAGCAGTTTCTCTCCGGGACAAGGGCCCGCTAACTATGGCTACACCTTC
-	TRBV9	TRBJ2-2	-	CASSFSRWGQTGELFF	TGTGCCAGCAGCTTCAGTAGATGGGGTCAGACCGGGGAGCTGTTTTTT
TRBD1	TRBV29-1	TRBJ2-3	-	CSVSGTGGFGTDTQYF	TGCAGCGTCTCCGGGACAGGGGGATTTGGAACAGATACGCAGTATTTT
TRBD1	TRBV19	TRBJ2-5	-	CASSSGTGSQETQYF	TGTGCCAGTAGTTCCGGGACAGGGTCGCAAGAGACCCAGTACTTC
-	TRBV27	TRBJ1-5	-	CASSLQGRGNQPQHF	TGTGCCAGCAGTTTACAGGGTAGGGGCAATCAGCCCCAGCATTTT
-	TRBV10-2	TRBJ1-6	few	CASSDVNYNSPLHF	TGCGCCAGCAGTGACGTTAACTATAATTCACCCCTCCACTTT
-	TRBV30	TRBJ2-7	-	CAWSEQGSYEQYF	TGTGCCTGGAGTGAGCAGGGAAGCTACGAGCAGTACTTC
-	TRBV18	TRBJ2-7	-	CASSPPKGSAVEQYF	TGTGCCAGCTCACCACCAAAGGGATCCGCAGTCGAGCAGTACTTC
-	TRBV19	TRBJ2-2	-	CASSMVGRVVDTGELFF	TGTGCCAGTAGTATGGTCGGCAGGGTTGTTGACACCGGGGAGCTGTTTTTT